This record covers a single T cell receptor (beta chain). The antigen remains unidentified. For the diagnoses, clinical symptoms, serum thyroxine and TRAb, thyroid ultrasound and orbital computed tomography were used. The PBMCs studied were ones that came from 8 to 10 ml fresh peripheral blood. These data come from a study of T cells in Graves' hyperthyroidism and ophthalmopathy. Amplified TCR beta CDR3 regions derived from RNA transcripts. The primer set for the first-round RT-PCR of the TCR CDR3 was HTBI. TCRdb used MiXCR to reprocess the multiplex PCR reads, holding one entry per CDR3 protein. The sample includes around 760,000 distinct CDR3 sequences, around 40% of them seen just once. The study, taken as a whole, reports: Ophthalmopathy was identified by the model a median roughly 6.5 months ahead of onset.

This TCR was recovered from a woman aged 40 to 49 with Graves' hyperthyroidism. Sequencing was performed on blood.

The CDR3 DNA follows: TGTGCCAGCAGTTACTCGTTGGAGAACACCGGGGAGCTGTTTTTT. The encoded protein is CASSYSLENTGELFF. The chain employs TRBV6-2 or TRBV6-3 and TRBJ2-2; D is unresolved. The CDR3 contains 15 residues. Per the germline V gene, CDR1 is MNHEY and CDR2 is SVGEGT. Trimming pared 0 bases from V and 1 base from J, leaving 6 bases between.